This record looks at one T cell receptor (beta chain) sequence and its context. The data were taken from a study of blood T cell repertoires in COVID-19. The table came from immunoSEQ multiplex PCR; TCRdb's copy has only in-frame clones and leaves some out. The sample includes some 300,000 clones, approximately 88% of them seen just once. The CDR3 is made up of 12 amino acids. Trimming took 6 bases from V and 7 from J; bases not matched to a gene: 5. Germline V gene data show CDR1 as MNHEY and CDR2 as SVGAGI. This clonotype was sampled from a woman under 40 who had recovered from COVID-19. The material sequenced was peripheral blood. The chain carries TRBV6-5 and TRBJ1-2, with 7 bases identical to TRBD1. This CDR3 is CASRDNRGGYTF. The CDR3 DNA is TGTGCCAGCAGAGATAACAGGGGTGGCTACACCTTC.